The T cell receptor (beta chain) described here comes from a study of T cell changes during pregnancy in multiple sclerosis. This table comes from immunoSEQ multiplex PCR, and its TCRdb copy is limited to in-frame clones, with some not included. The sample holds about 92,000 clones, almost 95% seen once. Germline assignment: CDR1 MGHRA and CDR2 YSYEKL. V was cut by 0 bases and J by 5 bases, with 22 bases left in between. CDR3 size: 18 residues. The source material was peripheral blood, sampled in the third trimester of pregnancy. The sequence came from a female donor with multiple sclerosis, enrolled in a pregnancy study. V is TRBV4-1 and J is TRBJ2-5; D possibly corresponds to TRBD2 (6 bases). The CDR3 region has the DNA TGCGCCAGCAGCCAAGAGCGGGGAGGTGTGGGGCTAGATGAGACCCAGTACTTC. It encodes CASSQERGGVGLDETQYF.